This record covers a single T cell receptor (beta chain). Its antigen is as yet unknown. This sample is part of a study of monozygotic twins with inflammatory bowel disease. The CDR3 is made up of 15 amino acids. Germline lookup yields CDR1 SQVTM and CDR2 ANQGSEA. The study, taken as a whole, reports: The authors found no support for a single strong IBD-associated signal or clonotype.

Eight separate reactions per sample served to make cDNA. UMIs that had a 6-nucleotide sample barcode were put in using template switching. Amplification used two nested PCRs: approximately 15 cycles, then 8 to 10 cycles, on TCRalpha/TCRbeta cDNA. TCRdb reprocessed the 5' RACE reads and reports one entry per CDR3 protein, with no DNA. The data show 440,000 or so distinct CDR3 sequences, and the top ten clones hold 2% to 3%. The clonotype originates from a human donor with ulcerative colitis or Crohn's disease, or a healthy co-twin of an affected twin (not recorded which). The rearrangement joins TRBV29-1 to TRBJ2-5; absent DNA, TCRdb's TRBD1 call cannot be checked. Sequences were obtained from blood. CDR3 residues: CSVLTGDWRQETQYF.